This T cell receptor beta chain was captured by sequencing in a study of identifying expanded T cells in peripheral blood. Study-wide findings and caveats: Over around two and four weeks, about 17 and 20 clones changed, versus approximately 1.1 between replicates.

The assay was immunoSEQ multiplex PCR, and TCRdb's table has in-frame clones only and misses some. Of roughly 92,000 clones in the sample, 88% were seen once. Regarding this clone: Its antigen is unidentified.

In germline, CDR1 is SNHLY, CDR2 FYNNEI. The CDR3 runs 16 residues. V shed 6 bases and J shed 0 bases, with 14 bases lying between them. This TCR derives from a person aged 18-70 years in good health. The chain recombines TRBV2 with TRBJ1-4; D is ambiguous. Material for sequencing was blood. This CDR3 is CASRGLEGATNEKLFF. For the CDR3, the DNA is TGTGCCAGCAGAGGCCTGGAGGGAGCAACTAATGAAAAACTGTTTTTT. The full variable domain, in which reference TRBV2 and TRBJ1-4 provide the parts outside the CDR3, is EPEVTQTPSHQVTQMGQEVILRCVPISNHLYFYWYRQILGQKVEFLVSFYNNEISEKSEIFDDQFSVERPDGSNFTLKIRSTKLEDSAMYFCASRGLEGATNEKLFFGSGTQLSVL.